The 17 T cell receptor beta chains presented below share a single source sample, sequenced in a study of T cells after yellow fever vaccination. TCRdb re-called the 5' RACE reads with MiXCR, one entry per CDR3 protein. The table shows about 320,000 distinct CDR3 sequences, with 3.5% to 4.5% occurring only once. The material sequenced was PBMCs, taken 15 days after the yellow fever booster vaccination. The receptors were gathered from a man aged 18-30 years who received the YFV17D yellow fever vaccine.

CDR3 in DNA: TGCAGTGCTAGAGTAGAGGCCTGGGGGAACACCGGGGAGCTGTTTTTT. Protein sequence: CSARVEAWGNTGELFF. The genes are TRBV20-1 and TRBJ2-2; D is unclear. This CDR3 has 16 residues. Germline V gene sequence: CDR1 DFQATT, CDR2 SNEGSKA (reference sequence). V lost 1 base, J lost 1 base, and 13 bases lay in between.

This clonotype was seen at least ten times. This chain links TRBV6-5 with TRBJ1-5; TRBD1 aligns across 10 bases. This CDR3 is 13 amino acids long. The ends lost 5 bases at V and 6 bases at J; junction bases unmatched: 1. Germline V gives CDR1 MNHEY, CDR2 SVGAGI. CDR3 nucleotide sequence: TGTGCCAGCAGTGACAGGGGGCGTCAGCCCCAGCATTTT. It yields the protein CASSDRGRQPQHF.

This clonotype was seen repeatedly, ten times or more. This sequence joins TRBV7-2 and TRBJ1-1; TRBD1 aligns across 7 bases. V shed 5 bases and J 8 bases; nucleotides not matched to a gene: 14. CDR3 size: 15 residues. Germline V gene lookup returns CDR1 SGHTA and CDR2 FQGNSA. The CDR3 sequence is CASSLSSGQVKEAFF. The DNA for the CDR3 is TGTGCCAGCAGCCTCTCCTCCGGACAGGTCAAGGAAGCTTTCTTT.

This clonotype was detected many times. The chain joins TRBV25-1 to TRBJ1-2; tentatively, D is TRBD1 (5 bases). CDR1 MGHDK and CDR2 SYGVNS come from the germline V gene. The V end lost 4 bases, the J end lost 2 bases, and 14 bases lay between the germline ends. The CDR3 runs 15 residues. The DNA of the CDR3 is TGTGCCAGCAGTGGCGGCGGCGCAGGGAACTATGGCTACACCTTC. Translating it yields CASSGGGAGNYGYTF.

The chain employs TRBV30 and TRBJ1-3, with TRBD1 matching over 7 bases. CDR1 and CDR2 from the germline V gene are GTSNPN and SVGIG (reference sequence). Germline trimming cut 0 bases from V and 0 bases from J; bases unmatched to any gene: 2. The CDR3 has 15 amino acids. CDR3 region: CAWSVQGTSGNTIYF. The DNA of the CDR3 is TGTGCCTGGAGTGTACAGGGGACCTCTGGAAACACCATATATTTT.

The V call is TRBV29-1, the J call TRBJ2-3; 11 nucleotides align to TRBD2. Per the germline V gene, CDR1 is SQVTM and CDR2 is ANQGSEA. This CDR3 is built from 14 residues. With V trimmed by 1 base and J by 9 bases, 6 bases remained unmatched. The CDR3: CSVEASGGHTTQYF. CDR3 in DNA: TGCAGCGTTGAAGCTAGCGGGGGGCACACGACGCAGTATTTT.

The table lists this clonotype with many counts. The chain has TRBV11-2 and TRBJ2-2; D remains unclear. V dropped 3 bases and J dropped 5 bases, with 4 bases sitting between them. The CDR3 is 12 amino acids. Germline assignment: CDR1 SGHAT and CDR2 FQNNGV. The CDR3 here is CASSLTTGELFF. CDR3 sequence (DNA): TGTGCCAGCAGCTTGACGACCGGGGAGCTGTTTTTT.

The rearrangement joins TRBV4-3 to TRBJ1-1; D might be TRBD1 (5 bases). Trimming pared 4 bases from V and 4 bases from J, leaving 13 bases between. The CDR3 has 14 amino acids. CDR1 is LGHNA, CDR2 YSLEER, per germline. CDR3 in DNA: TGCGCCAGCAGCCGAAACCTGGGGCCCACTGAAGCTTTCTTT. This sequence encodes CASSRNLGPTEAFF.

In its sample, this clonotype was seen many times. CDR3 DNA sequence: TGTGCCAGCAGCCTCGGGACGGTCGAGCAGTACTTC. This gives the protein CASSLGTVEQYF. The rearrangement uses TRBV7-9 and TRBJ2-7, with D perhaps being TRBD1 or TRBD2 (5 bases each). This CDR3 comprises 12 residues. Germline lookup yields CDR1 SEHNR and CDR2 FQNEAQ (reference sequence). The V and J ends lost 5 bases and 6 bases respectively, with 11 bases between them.

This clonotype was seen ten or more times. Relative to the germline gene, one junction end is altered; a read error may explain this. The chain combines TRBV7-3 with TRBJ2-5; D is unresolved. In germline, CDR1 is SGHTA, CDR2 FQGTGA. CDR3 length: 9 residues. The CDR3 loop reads CASSLGPPF. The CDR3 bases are TGTGCCAGCAGCTTGGGCCCCCCCTTC.

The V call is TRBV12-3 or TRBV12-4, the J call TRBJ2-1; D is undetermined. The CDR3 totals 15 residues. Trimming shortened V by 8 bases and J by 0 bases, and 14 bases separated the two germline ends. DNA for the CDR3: TGTGCCAGCTCGGTCGGGCCAAGCTCCTACAATGAGCAGTTCTTC. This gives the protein CASSVGPSSYNEQFF.

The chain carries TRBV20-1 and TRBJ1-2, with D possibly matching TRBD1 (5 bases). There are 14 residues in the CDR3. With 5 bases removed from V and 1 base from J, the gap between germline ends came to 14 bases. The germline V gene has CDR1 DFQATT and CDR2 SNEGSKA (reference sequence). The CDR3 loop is CSAAKGMGNYGYTF. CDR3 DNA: TGCAGTGCTGCTAAGGGGATGGGTAACTATGGCTACACCTTC.

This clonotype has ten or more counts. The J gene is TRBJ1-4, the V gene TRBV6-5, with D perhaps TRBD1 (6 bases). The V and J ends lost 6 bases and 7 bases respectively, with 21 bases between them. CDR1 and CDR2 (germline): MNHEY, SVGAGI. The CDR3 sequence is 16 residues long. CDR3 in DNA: TGTGCCAGCAGCCGCGACAGGCCCAGACTCGGTGAAAAACTGTTTTTT. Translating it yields CASSRDRPRLGEKLFF.

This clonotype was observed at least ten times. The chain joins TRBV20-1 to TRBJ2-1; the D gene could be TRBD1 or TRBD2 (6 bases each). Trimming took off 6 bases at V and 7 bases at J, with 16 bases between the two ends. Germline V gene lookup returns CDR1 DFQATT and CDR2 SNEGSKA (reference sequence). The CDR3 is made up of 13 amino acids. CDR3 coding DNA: TGCAGTGCAGGAGGGGGGCCAAGGAATGAGCAGTTCTTC. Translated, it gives CSAGGGPRNEQFF.

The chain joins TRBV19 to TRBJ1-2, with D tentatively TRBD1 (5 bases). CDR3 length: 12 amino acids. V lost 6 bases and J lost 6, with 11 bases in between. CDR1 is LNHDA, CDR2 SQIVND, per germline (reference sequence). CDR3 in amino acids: CASREGLDGYTF. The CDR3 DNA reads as TGTGCCAGTAGAGAGGGGTTGGATGGCTACACCTTC.

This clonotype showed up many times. CDR3 coding DNA: TGCGCCAGCAGCCAAGTTTACAGGGCAATGAACACTGAAGCTTTCTTT. Encoded protein: CASSQVYRAMNTEAFF. The chain combines TRBV4-3 with TRBJ1-1, with a possible D match to TRBD1 (6 bases). V was pared by 1 base and J by 0 bases, with 12 bases between. The CDR3 runs to 16 residues. Germline CDR1 is LGHNA and CDR2 is YSLEER.

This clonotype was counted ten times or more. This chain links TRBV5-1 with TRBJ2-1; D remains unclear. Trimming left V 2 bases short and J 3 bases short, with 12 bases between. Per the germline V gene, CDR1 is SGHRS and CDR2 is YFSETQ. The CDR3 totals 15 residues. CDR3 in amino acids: CASSFSADLYNEQFF. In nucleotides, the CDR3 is TGCGCCAGCAGCTTCTCGGCAGATCTCTACAATGAGCAGTTCTTC.